This T cell receptor (beta chain) was identified in a study of metastatic and nonmetastatic thyroid tumors. Study-wide background: Malignant thyroid and benign thyroid patients provided blood and tumor or nodule tissue whose repertoires were compared. Study results and caveats: As reported, TCR beta diversity in blood and tumor was significantly higher in malignant thyroid tumors than in benign nodules.

This clone is medium-sized in the sample. Its specificity is not known. The CDR3 extends over 15 amino acids. Trimming at V came to 0 bases and at J to 4 bases, leaving 3 bases not matched to a gene. Germline CDR1 LGHNA, CDR2 YSLEER. All patients were treatment-naive before thyroid surgery. Authors' processing steps: In papillary thyroid cancer, a distant-metastasis classifier was built using CDR3 differences across clinicopathological groups. TCRdb re-called clones from the PCR reads using MiXCR. In this record, the V and J calls reflect TCRdb's handling and not the investigators' own analysis. Of around 9,000 clones listed, approximately 44% are singletons.

The chain couples TRBV4-3 to TRBJ1-1; 9 bases are shared with TRBD1. The sequenced sample was tumor tissue. The receptor comes from a male donor with papillary thyroid cancer or a benign thyroid nodule (not recorded which). Some clones in this sample may be carry-over from other donors' samples. CDR3 DNA sequence: TGCGCCAGCAGCCAAGATAGGGGACAGGGCACTGAAGCTTTCTTT. Its translation is CASSQDRGQGTEAFF.